This TCR beta chain was obtained from a study of T cells after posttransplantation cyclophosphamide. The V and J ends lost 4 bases and 5 bases respectively, with 10 bases between them. The CDR3 covers 13 residues. CDR1 is MRHNA and CDR2 is SNTAGT in the germline V gene. This clone was found many times. This table comes from immunoSEQ multiplex PCR, and its TCRdb copy is limited to in-frame clones, with some not included. The sample offers over 35,000 clones and no singletons, the top ten holding 2% to 3%. The TCR originated in a man aged 35 to 55 in good health, CMV-negative, and a related stem cell transplant donor. Sequenced input: PBMCs. The chain employs TRBV6-4 and TRBJ2-3, with D uncertain. CDR3 coding DNA: TGTGCCAGCAGTGTAGTCCCGGGAGATACGCAGTATTTT. Encoded protein: CASSVVPGDTQYF.